This T cell receptor beta chain appears in the sequencing data of a study of blood T cell repertoires in COVID-19. Study-wide background: Both acute and convalescent COVID-19 samples were obtained from the United States, Italy and Spain. PBMCs, B-cell-depleted T cells, or T cells provided the cDNA or gDNA that made up the material.

In the source study's methods: Nucleated cell number was recorded as an estimate derived from reference gene primer amplification. Here immunoSEQ multiplex PCR was the method, and the copy in TCRdb shows in-frame clones only, minus some. V, J and clone size derive from that table, while D and trimming were established from the DNA sequence. The sample includes approximately 250,000 clones, approximately 79% of them seen just once. Germline V gene data show CDR1 as MDHEN and CDR2 as SYDVKM. The germline V and J ends were trimmed by 7 bases and 8 bases, with 21 bases remaining between them. The length of the CDR3 is 15 residues.

This chain connects TRBV28 to TRBJ2-1, with D possibly being TRBD2 (7 bases). Sequenced sample: PBMCs or T cells enriched from blood (not recorded which). The clonotype comes from a man younger than 45 with acute COVID-19. CDR3 DNA: TGTGCCAGCACCACTGGGGGGCGGGGGCAGTATGAGCAGTTCTTC. It is translated as CASTTGGRGQYEQFF.